This T cell receptor (beta chain) appears in the sequencing data of a study of blood T cells in healthy people across ages. Study-wide findings and caveats: Correlation between TCR beta diversity and naive T cell percentage was strong. Possibly confounding the expanded clonotype changes was the fact that donor CMV status was unknown. Roughly linear age-related decline in beta diversity appeared, significant by age roughly 40. Compared with aged donors, long-lived donors showed fewer expanded clones, suggesting selection.

This clonotype was detected once. Its antigen is still unknown. It was with a sample-barcoded 5' primer and a J-beta primer mix that a second PCR of roughly 7 to 12 cycles was run. One entry per CDR3 protein results from TCRdb running MiXCR on the 5' RACE reads. The table records around 400,000 distinct CDR3 sequences, approximately 52% of them present only once. The receptor was derived from a man in his sixties in good health. Sequenced input: blood.

The CDR3: CASSQDWDGTNQPQHF. DNA of the CDR3: TGTGCCAGCAGCCAAGATTGGGACGGAACCAATCAGCCCCAGCATTTT. The chain joins TRBV4-2 to TRBJ1-5, with D possibly being TRBD1 (5 bases). The CDR3 runs to 16 residues. V dropped 0 bases and J dropped 3 bases, with 12 bases sitting between them. CDR1 LGHNA and CDR2 YNFKEQ come from the germline V gene.